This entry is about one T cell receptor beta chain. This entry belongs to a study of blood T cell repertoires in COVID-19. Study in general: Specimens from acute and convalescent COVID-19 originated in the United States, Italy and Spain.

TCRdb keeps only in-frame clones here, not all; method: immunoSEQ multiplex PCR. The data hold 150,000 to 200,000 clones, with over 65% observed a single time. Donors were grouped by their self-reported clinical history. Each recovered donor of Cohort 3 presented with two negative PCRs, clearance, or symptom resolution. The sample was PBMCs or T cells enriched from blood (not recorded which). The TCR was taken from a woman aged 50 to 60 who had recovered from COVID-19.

This chain's CDR3 is CASSSKRGWADTQYF. In DNA, the CDR3 is TGTGCCAGCAGCTCAAAGCGGGGTTGGGCAGATACGCAGTATTTT. The chain uses TRBV11-2 and TRBJ2-3, with TRBD2 matching over 7 bases. V was clipped by 4 bases and J by 4 bases; unmatched bases: 8. The germline gives CDR1 SGHAT, CDR2 FQNNGV. This CDR3 comprises 15 residues.